This T cell receptor (beta chain) was captured in a study of early T cells in non-severe SARS-CoV-2 infection. Researchers attached unique molecular identifiers to individual cDNA molecules. TCRdb fed the 5' RACE reads into MiXCR, producing one record per CDR3 protein. Found here are about 50,000 distinct CDR3 sequences, about 9.3% of them singletons; the top ten hold more than 12%. This clonotype has ten or more counts. CDR3 length: 17 residues. Germline loops: CDR1 SGHTA, CDR2 FQGTGA. With V trimmed by 5 bases and J by 9 bases, 18 bases remained unmatched. What was sequenced was whole blood. The origin of this receptor is an adult who was a healthcare worker with PCR-confirmed SARS-CoV-2 infection or an uninfected control (not recorded which). The chain uses TRBV7-3 and TRBJ2-1; 8 positions agree with TRBD2. As DNA, the CDR3 is TGTGCCAGCAGCCCCTCCGGACTAGCTAATAAACGTAGTGAGCAGTTCTTC. Residues: CASSPSGLANKRSEQFF.